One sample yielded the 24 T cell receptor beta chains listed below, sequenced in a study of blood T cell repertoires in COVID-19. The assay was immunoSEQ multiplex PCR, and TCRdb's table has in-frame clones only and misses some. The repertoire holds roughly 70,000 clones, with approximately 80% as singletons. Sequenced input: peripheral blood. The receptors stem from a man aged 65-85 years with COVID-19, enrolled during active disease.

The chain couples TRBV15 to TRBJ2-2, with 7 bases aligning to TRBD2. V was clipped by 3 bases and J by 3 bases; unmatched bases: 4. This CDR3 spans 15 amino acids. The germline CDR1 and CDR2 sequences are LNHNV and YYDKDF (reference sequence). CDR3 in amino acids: CATSRVREDTGELFF. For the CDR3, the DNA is TGTGCCACCAGCAGGGTCCGGGAGGACACCGGGGAGCTGTTTTTT.

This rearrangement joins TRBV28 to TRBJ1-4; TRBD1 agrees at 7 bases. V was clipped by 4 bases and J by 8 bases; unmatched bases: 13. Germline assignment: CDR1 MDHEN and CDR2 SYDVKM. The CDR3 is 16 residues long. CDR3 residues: CASSSSWRQGVEKLFF. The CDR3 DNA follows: TGTGCCAGCAGTTCTTCCTGGAGACAGGGTGTGGAAAAACTGTTTTTT.

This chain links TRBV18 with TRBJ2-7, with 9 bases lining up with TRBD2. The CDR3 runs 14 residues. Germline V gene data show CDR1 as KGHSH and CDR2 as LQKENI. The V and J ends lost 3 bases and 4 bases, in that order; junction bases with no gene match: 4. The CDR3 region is CASSPTSGGYEQYF. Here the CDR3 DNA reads TGTGCCAGCTCACCGACTAGCGGTGGTTACGAGCAGTACTTC. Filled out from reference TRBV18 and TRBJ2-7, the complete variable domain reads NAGVMQNPRHLVRRRGQEARLRCSPMKGHSHVYWYRQLPEEGLKFMVYLQKENIIDESGMPKERFSAEFPKEGPSILRIQQVVRGDSAAYFCASSPTSGGYEQYFGPGTRLTVT.

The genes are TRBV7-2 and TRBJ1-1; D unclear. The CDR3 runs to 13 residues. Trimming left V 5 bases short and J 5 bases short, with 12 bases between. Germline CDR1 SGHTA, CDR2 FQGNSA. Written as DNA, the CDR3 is TGTGCCAGCAGCACCCGGGTTCGGACTGAAGCTTTCTTT. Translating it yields CASSTRVRTEAFF. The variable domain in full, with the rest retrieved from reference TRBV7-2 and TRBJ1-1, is GAGVSQSPSNKVTEKGKDVELRCDPISGHTALYWYRQSLGQGLEFLIYFQGNSAPDKSGLPSDRFSAERTGGSVSTLTIQRTQQEDSAVYLCASSTRVRTEAFFGQGTRLTVV.

Written as DNA, the CDR3 is TGTGCCAGTAGTATGGGACAGGGTACCTCTGGGGCCAACGTCCTGACTTTC. Amino acid sequence: CASSMGQGTSGANVLTF. The chain combines TRBV19 with TRBJ2-6; TRBD1 agrees at 9 bases. The ends lost 3 bases at V and 0 bases at J; junction bases unmatched: 3. The CDR3 covers 17 residues. Looked up from germline, CDR1 is LNHDA and CDR2 is SQIVND (reference sequence).

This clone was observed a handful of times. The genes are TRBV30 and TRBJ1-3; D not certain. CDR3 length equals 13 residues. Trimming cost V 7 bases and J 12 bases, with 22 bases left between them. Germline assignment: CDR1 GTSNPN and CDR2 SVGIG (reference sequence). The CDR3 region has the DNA TGTGCCTCTACAGCCATACGAGGAGGTAACATATATTTT. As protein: CASTAIRGGNIYF.

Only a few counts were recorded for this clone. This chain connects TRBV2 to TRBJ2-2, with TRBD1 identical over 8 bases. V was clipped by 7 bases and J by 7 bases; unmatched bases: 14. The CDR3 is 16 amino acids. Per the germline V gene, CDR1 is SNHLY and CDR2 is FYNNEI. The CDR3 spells CASTEEVTGAGGELFF. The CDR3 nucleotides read TGTGCCAGCACCGAAGAGGTGACAGGGGCGGGCGGGGAGCTGTTTTTT.

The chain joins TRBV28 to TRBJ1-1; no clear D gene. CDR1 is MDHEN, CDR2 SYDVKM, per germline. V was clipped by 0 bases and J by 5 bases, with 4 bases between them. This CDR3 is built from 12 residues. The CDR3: CASSLWQTEAFF. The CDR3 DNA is TGTGCCAGCAGTTTATGGCAGACTGAAGCTTTCTTT.

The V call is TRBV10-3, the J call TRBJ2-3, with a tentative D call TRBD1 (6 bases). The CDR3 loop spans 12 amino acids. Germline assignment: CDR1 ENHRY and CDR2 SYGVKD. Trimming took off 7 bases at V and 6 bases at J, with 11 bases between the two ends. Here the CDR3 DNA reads TGTGCCATCAAACCCCAGGGGGATACGCAGTATTTT. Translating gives CAIKPQGDTQYF.

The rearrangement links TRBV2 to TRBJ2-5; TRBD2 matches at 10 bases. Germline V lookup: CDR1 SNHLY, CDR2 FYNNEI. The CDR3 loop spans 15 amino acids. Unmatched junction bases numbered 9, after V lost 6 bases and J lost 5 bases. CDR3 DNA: TGTGCCAGCAGGACCTTAGCGGGAGGCGGTGAGACCCAGTACTTC. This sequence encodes CASRTLAGGGETQYF. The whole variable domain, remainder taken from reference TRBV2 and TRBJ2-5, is EPEVTQTPSHQVTQMGQEVILRCVPISNHLYFYWYRQILGQKVEFLVSFYNNEISEKSEIFDDQFSVERPDGSNFTLKIRSTKLEDSAMYFCASRTLAGGGETQYFGPGTRLLVL.

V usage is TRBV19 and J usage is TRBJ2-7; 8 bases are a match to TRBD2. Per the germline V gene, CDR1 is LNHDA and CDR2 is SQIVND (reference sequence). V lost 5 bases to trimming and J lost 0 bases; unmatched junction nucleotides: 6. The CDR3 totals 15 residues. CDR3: CASSRSGGTSYEQYF. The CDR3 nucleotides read TGTGCCAGTAGTCGCTCGGGAGGGACCTCCTACGAGCAGTACTTC.

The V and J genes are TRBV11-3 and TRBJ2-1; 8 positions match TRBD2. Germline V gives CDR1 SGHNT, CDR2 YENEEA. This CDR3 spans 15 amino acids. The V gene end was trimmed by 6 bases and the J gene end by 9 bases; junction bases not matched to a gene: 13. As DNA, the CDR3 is TGTGCCAGCAGTTCCCTATTAAGCGGGAGCGGTGAGCAGTTCTTC. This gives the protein CASSSLLSGSGEQFF. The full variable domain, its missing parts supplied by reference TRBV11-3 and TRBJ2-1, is EAGVVQSPRYKIIEKKQPVAFWCNPISGHNTLYWYLQNLGQGPELLIRYENEEAVDDSQLPKDRFSAERLKGVDSTLKIQPAELGDSAVYLCASSSLLSGSGEQFFGPGTRLTVL.

This chain's CDR3 is CASSIVRGRISNTGELFF. Here the CDR3 DNA reads TGTGCCAGTAGTATAGTAAGGGGGCGGATTTCTAACACCGGGGAGCTGTTTTTT. The rearrangement joins TRBV19 to TRBJ2-2, with TRBD1 identical over 7 bases. Germline V CDR1 and CDR2: LNHDA, SQIVND (reference sequence). The CDR3 loop spans 18 amino acids. Trimming cost V 1 base and J 2 bases; bases outside gene matches: 10.

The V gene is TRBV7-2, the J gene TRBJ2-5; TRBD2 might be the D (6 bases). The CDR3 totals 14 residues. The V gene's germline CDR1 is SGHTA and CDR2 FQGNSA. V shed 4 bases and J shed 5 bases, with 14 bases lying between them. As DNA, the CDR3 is TGTGCCAGCAGCTCCATGGGGGGTCACGAGACCCAGTACTTC. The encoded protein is CASSSMGGHETQYF.

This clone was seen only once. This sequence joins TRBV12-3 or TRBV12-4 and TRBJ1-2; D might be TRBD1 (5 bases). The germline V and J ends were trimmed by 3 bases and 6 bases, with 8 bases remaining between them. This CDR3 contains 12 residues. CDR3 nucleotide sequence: TGTGCCAGCAGTTTCAGGGATGATGGCTACACCTTC. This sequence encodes CASSFRDDGYTF.

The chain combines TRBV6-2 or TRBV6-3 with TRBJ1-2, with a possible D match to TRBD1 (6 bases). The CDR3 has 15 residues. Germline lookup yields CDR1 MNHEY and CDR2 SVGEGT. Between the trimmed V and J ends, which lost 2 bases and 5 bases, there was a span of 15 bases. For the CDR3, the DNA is TGTGCCAGCAGTTACAGGACAGATTCCTCTTATGGCTACACCTTC. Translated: CASSYRTDSSYGYTF.

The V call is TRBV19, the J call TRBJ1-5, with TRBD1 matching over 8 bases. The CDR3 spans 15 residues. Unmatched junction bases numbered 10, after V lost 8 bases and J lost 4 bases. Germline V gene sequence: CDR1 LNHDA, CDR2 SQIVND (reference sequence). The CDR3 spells CASHSQGAGNQPQHF. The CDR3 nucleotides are TGTGCCAGTCACTCGCAGGGGGCAGGTAATCAGCCCCAGCATTTT. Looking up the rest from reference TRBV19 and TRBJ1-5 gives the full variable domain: DGGITQSPKYLFRKEGQNVTLSCEQNLNHDAMYWYRQDPGQGLRLIYYSQIVNDFQKGDIAEGYSVSREKKESFPLTVTSAQKNPTAFYLCASHSQGAGNQPQHFGDGTRLSIL.

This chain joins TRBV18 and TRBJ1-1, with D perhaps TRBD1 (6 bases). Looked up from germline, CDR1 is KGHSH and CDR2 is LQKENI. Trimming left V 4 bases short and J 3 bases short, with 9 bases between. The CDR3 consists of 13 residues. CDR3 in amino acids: CASSRDKYTEAFF. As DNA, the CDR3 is TGTGCCAGCTCACGGGACAAGTACACTGAAGCTTTCTTT.

The CDR3 bases are TGTGCCAGTAGTTATAAACGACACCTTAGCAATCAGCCCCAGCATTTT. Translated: CASSYKRHLSNQPQHF. The V gene is TRBV19, the J gene TRBJ1-5; D gene ambiguous. There are 16 residues in the CDR3. V gave up 5 bases and J gave up 0 bases, with 14 bases separating them. From germline, CDR1 is LNHDA and CDR2 SQIVND (reference sequence).

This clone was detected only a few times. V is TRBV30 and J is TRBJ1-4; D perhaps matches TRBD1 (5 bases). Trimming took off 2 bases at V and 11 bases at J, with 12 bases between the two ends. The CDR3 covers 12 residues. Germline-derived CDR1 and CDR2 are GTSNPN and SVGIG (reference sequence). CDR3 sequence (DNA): TGTGCCTGGAGTTCGGGACTATGGAAACTGTTTTTT. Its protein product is CAWSSGLWKLFF.

For the CDR3, the DNA is TGTGCCAGCAGCGCCCGACTAGCGGGAGTTTTCGCAGATACGCAGTATTTT. Amino acids: CASSARLAGVFADTQYF. The chain employs TRBV9 and TRBJ2-3, with 12 bases matching TRBD2. The CDR3 loop spans 17 amino acids. V was clipped by 3 bases and J by 4 bases; unmatched bases: 9. In germline, CDR1 is SGDLS, CDR2 YYNGEE.

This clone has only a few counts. This CDR3 is CASSLDRGVNEQYF. DNA of the CDR3: TGTGCCAGCAGCCTTGACAGGGGTGTGAACGAGCAGTACTTC. The chain couples TRBV7-9 to TRBJ2-7, with 8 bases lining up with TRBD1. This CDR3 is 14 amino acids long. J gave up 5 bases and V 5 bases, and 8 bases lay outside the gene matches. The germline CDR1 and CDR2 sequences are SEHNR and FQNEAQ (reference sequence).

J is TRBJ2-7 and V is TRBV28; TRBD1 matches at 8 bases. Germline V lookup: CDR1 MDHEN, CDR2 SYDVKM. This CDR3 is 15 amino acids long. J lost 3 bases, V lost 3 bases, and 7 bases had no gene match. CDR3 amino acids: CASSLSGGKFYEQYF. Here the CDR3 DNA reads TGTGCCAGCAGTTTGTCAGGGGGCAAGTTCTACGAGCAGTACTTC.

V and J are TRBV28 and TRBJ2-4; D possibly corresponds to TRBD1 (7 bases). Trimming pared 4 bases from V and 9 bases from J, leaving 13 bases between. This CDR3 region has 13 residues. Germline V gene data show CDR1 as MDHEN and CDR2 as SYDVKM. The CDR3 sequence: CASSSLQGGIQYF. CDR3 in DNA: TGTGCCAGCAGTTCGCTTCAGGGGGGCATTCAGTACTTC.